This TCR beta chain was identified in a study of shared clonotypes between healthy human individuals. This clone was seen once. The antigen remains undetermined. Overall study results and limits: An effect of sequencing depth on clonotype sharing among donors was expected. Clonotypes shared by all four sorted-subset donors had higher generation probabilities than non-shared clonotypes.

This CDR3 comprises 14 residues. V was pared by 7 bases and J by 2 bases, with 14 bases between. Germline V gene lookup returns CDR1 SGHTA and CDR2 FQGNSA. Authors' processing steps: Filtering of immunoSEQ junctional sequences could not match full-length read filtering. Profiling relied on immunoSEQ multiplex PCR, and the TCRdb table lists in-frame clones only, not all of them. V and J calls plus clone size are reproduced from that table; the DNA served to infer D and trimming. The table lists 1.4 million to 1.5 million clones, around 97% of them singletons. The chain carries TRBV7-2 and TRBJ1-2; D unresolved. The receptor was derived from a man aged 25 to 45 in good health. Sequencing was done on a sample of naive CD4+ T cells sorted from blood. The subset: CD45RA+ positively selected. The CDR3 region is CASTSVGWNYGYTF. The CDR3, as DNA: TGTGCCAGCACCTCCGTTGGGTGGAACTATGGCTACACCTTC.